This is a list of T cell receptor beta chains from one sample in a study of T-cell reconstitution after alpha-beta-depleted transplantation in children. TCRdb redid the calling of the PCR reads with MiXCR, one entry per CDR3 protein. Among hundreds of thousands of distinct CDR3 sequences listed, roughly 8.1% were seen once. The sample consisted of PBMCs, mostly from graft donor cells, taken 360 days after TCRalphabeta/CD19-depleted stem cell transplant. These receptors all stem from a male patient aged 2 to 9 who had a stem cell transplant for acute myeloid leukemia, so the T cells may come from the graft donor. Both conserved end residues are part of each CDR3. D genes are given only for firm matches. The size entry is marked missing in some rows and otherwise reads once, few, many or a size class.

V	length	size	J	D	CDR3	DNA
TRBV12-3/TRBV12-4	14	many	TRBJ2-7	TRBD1	CASSPGGIGYEQYF	TGTGCCAGCAGTCCAGGGGGCATCGGGTACGAGCAGTACTTC
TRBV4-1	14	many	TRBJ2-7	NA	CASSYRWETYEQYF	TGCGCCAGCAGCTACCGTTGGGAGACCTACGAGCAGTACTTC
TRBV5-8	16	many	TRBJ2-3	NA	CASSLYAGRPTDTQYF	TGTGCCAGCAGCTTGTATGCAGGGAGGCCTACAGATACGCAGTATTTT
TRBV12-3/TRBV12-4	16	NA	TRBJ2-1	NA	CASRPPRPDSYNEQFF	TGTGCCAGCAGACCCCCTAGGCCCGACTCCTACAATGAGCAGTTCTTC
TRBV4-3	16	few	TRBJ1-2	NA	CASSQDSQRAFYGYTF	TGCGCCAGCAGCCAAGATTCACAGCGGGCTTTCTATGGCTACACCTTC
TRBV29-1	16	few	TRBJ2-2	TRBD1	CSVEDRGREGTGELFF	TGCAGCGTCGAGGACAGGGGGCGCGAGGGCACCGGGGAGCTGTTTTTT
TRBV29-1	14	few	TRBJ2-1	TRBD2	CSVRWASGRGEQFF	TGCAGCGTTCGATGGGCTAGCGGGAGGGGTGAGCAGTTCTTC
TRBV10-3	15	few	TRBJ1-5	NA	CAISSGGDGNQPQHF	TGTGCCATCTCGTCGGGCGGGGATGGCAATCAGCCCCAGCATTTT
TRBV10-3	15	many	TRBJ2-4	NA	CAISVGRGAKNIQYF	TGTGCCATCAGTGTTGGCAGGGGAGCCAAAAACATTCAGTACTTC
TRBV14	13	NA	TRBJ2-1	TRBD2	CASAPGLGNEQFF	TGTGCCAGCGCCCCGGGACTAGGGAATGAGCAGTTCTTC
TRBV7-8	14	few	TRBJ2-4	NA	CASSLSEGENIQYF	TGTGCCAGCAGCTTATCGGAGGGGGAAAACATTCAGTACTTC